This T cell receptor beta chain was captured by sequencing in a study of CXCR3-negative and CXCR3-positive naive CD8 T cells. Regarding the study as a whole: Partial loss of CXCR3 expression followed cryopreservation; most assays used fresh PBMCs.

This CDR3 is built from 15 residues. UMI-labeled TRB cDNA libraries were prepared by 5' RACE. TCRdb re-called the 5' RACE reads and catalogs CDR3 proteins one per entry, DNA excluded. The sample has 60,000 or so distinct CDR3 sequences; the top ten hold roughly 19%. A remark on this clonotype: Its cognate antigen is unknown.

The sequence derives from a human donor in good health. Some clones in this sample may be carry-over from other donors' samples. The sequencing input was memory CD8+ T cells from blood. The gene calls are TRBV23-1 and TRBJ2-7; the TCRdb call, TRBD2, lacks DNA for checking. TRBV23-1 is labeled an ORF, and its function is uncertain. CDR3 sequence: CASSQSRGRLVEQYF.